This TCR beta chain emerged from a study of beta chain features in type 1 diabetes. Study-level information: Sorted cell examination encompassed roughly 110,000,000 cells across all samples. Regarding the study as a whole: Type 1 diabetes patients had moderately but significantly shorter TCRB CDR3s in all four CD4+ subsets.

Every isolated RNA sample was fully reverse transcribed, so sequencing captured expressed TCRB transcripts. Sequenced naive, central memory and regulatory T cell samples produced an average of around 3.8 million reads. Sequencing was performed with immunoSEQ multiplex PCR; in TCRdb, only in-frame clones are kept and a portion is missing. Counted here are about 190,000 clones, 7.5% to 8.5% occurring once; the ten biggest clones make up about 0.5%. Sorted CD4+ subsets: naive, central memory, regulatory, stem cell-like memory (CD45RO/CCR7/CD25/CD127/CD95/CD27 panel). Once sorted, every population was more than 98% pure. V was shortened by 8 bases and J by 8 bases, with 25 bases between the two germline ends. Germline CDR1 MDHEN, CDR2 SYDVKM. The CDR3 has 16 residues. This clone was seen a few times. Its matching antigen is unknown.

The V gene is TRBV28, the J gene TRBJ1-5, with D possibly TRBD1 on 6 matching bases. The sample was central memory CD4+ T cells from blood. This TCR was sampled from a man between 18 and 35 years old with type 1 diabetes. The CDR3 DNA reads TGTGCCAGCCACCCCCGGGACATGACCTTTAGGAAGCCCCAGCATTTT. Its translation: CASHPRDMTFRKPQHF. Full variable domain (missing parts from reference TRBV28 and TRBJ1-5): DVKVTQSSRYLVKRTGEKVFLECVQDMDHENMFWYRQDPGLGLRLIYFSYDVKMKEKGDIPEGYSVSREKKERFSLILESASTNQTSMYLCASHPRDMTFRKPQHFGDGTRLSIL.